Listed below are T cell receptor beta chains from one sample, sequenced in a study of early T cells in non-severe SARS-CoV-2 infection. TCRdb fed the 5' RACE reads into MiXCR, producing one record per CDR3 protein. The table has 30,000 to 45,000 distinct CDR3 sequences, roughly 5.4% seen once. Sequencing used whole blood. The receptors originated from an adult who was a healthcare worker with PCR-confirmed SARS-CoV-2 infection or an uninfected control (not recorded which). CDR3s include the opening cysteine and the closing phenylalanine or tryptophan. A D gene is named only where the DNA matches it firmly. The listing skips clone size in some rows; elsewhere it reads once, few, many or a size class.

clone_size | j_call | d_call | v_call | cdr3_aa | cdr3_nt
many | TRBJ1-2 | - | TRBV4-2 | CASSQEADRYTF | TGTGCCAGCAGCCAAGAGGCAGACCGCTACACCTTC
many | TRBJ2-7 | TRBD1 | TRBV28 | CAITLGGTGGSEQYF | TGTGCCATCACCCTTGGGGGGACAGGGGGCAGCGAGCAGTACTTC
few | TRBJ1-1 | - | TRBV30 | CAWSNPREDAFF | TGTGCCTGGAGTAATCCTCGGGAGGACGCTTTCTTT
many | TRBJ2-7 | - | TRBV20-1 | CSAELPSGYEQYF | TGCAGTGCTGAGTTGCCTAGTGGCTACGAGCAGTACTTC
- | TRBJ1-1 | - | TRBV2 | CASSQQSNTEAFF | TGTGCCAGCAGTCAGCAGTCGAACACTGAAGCTTTCTTT
many | TRBJ2-2 | TRBD2 | TRBV6-1 | CASRPGLANGELFF | TGTGCCAGCAGACCGGGACTAGCGAACGGGGAGCTGTTTTTT
many | TRBJ1-1 | - | TRBV6-5 | CASSSHWESTEAFF | TGTGCCAGCAGTTCACACTGGGAGAGCACTGAAGCTTTCTTT
many | TRBJ2-2 | TRBD2 | TRBV10-2 | CASSESSPWAPAGVDGELFF | TGCGCCAGCAGTGAGTCGAGTCCCTGGGCCCCAGCGGGAGTTGATGGGGAGCTGTTTTTT
many | TRBJ2-5 | - | TRBV10-3 | CAISVRDQETQYF | TGTGCCATCAGTGTCCGGGACCAAGAGACCCAGTACTTC
few | TRBJ1-6 | - | TRBV12-5 | CASGGESSYNSPLHF | TGTGCTAGTGGCGGGGAGAGCTCCTATAATTCACCCCTCCACTTT
- | TRBJ2-7 | TRBD2 | TRBV18 | CASSQDTGLAALEQYF | TGTGCCAGCTCCCAGGACACGGGACTAGCGGCCCTAGAGCAGTACTTC
- | TRBJ2-1 | - | TRBV6-5 | CASSFGGSEQFF | TGTGCCAGCAGTTTTGGGGGTTCGGAGCAGTTCTTC
many | TRBJ2-1 | TRBD1 | TRBV14 | CASSQDRDSSYNEQFF | TGTGCCAGCAGCCAAGACCGGGACAGCTCCTACAATGAGCAGTTCTTC
many | TRBJ1-1 | - | TRBV20-1 | CSARSTVNTEAFF | TGCAGTGCTAGATCAACAGTGAACACTGAAGCTTTCTTT
many | TRBJ2-1 | - | TRBV5-1 | CASSLSGNEQFF | TGCGCCAGCAGCTTGTCTGGCAATGAGCAGTTCTTC
- | TRBJ2-2 | - | TRBV7-2 | CASSGGTGELFF | TGTGCCAGCAGCGGGGGGACCGGGGAGCTGTTTTTT
many | TRBJ2-3 | - | TRBV30 | CAWSGGGSTDTQYF | TGTGCCTGGAGTGGCGGGGGCTCCACAGATACGCAGTATTTT
few | TRBJ1-2 | - | TRBV11-2 | CASSSMGGIRAGYTF | TGTGCCAGCAGCTCAATGGGGGGGATTCGGGCTGGCTACACCTTC
- | TRBJ2-3 | TRBD2 | TRBV12-3/TRBV12-4 | CASSLEPTSGSTDTQYF | TGTGCCAGCAGTTTAGAACCGACTAGCGGGAGCACAGATACGCAGTATTTT
many | TRBJ1-2 | - | TRBV27 | CASSTYGTNYGYTF | TGTGCCAGCAGTACGTACGGTACTAACTATGGCTACACCTTC
- | TRBJ2-3 | - | TRBV12-3/TRBV12-4 | CASSLWQGLNTQYF | TGTGCCAGCAGTTTATGGCAGGGTTTGAATACGCAGTATTTT
- | TRBJ2-2 | TRBD1 | TRBV4-3 | CASSRDRVGELFF | TGCGCCAGCAGCCGCGACAGGGTCGGGGAGCTGTTTTTT
many | TRBJ2-3 | TRBD2 | TRBV7-3 | CASSLSGGSTDTQYF | TGTGCCAGCAGCTTATCCGGGGGGAGCACAGATACGCAGTATTTT
many | TRBJ2-3 | - | TRBV7-8 | CASSFLRVPRADTQYF | TGTGCCAGCAGCTTCCTTCGGGTCCCCCGGGCAGATACGCAGTATTTT
- | TRBJ1-1 | - | TRBV10-3 | CAISDRTENTEAFF | TGTGCCATCAGTGATCGGACCGAGAACACTGAAGCTTTCTTT
many | TRBJ2-7 | - | TRBV12-3/TRBV12-4 | CASSFDNSYEQYF | TGTGCCAGCAGTTTTGACAACTCCTACGAGCAGTACTTC
few | TRBJ2-3 | TRBD2 | TRBV2 | CASKAGSTDTQYF | TGTGCCAGCAAAGCGGGAAGCACAGATACGCAGTATTTT
few | TRBJ2-1 | TRBD2 | TRBV6-2/TRBV6-3 | CASNHLFGMGGGSYNEQFF | TGTGCCAGCAACCACCTTTTCGGGATGGGCGGGGGTTCGTACAATGAGCAGTTCTTC
many | TRBJ2-2 | - | TRBV7-9 | CASSRENTGELFF | TGTGCCAGCAGCCGGGAGAACACCGGGGAGCTGTTTTTT
many | TRBJ1-1 | TRBD1 | TRBV7-9 | CASSHRQGFATEAFF | TGTGCCAGCAGCCACCGACAGGGATTTGCAACTGAAGCTTTCTTT
many | TRBJ2-5 | - | TRBV28 | CASSPGDSLTIQETQYF | TGTGCCAGCAGCCCTGGAGACTCGTTGACCATACAAGAGACCCAGTACTTC
medium-sized | TRBJ2-1 | - | TRBV4-3 | CASSRTGYNEQFF | TGCGCCAGCAGCCGCACAGGGTACAATGAGCAGTTCTTC
many | TRBJ2-1 | - | TRBV19 | CASSAPGQSSYNEQFF | TGTGCCAGTAGTGCACCCGGACAGAGCTCCTACAATGAGCAGTTCTTC
- | TRBJ2-3 | TRBD2 | TRBV4-1 | CAKSGGATRTDTQYF | TGCGCCAAAAGCGGGGGGGCCACCCGCACAGATACGCAGTATTTT
many | TRBJ2-3 | - | TRBV5-6 | CASSSPGRGGGTQYF | TGTGCCAGCAGCTCTCCGGGAAGGGGAGGTGGTACGCAGTATTTT
many | TRBJ2-7 | - | TRBV19 | CASLAEQYF | TGTGCCAGTTTGGCCGAGCAGTACTTC
- | TRBJ1-1 | - | TRBV6-1 | CASSVYWDEAFF | TGTGCCAGCAGTGTCTACTGGGATGAAGCTTTCTTT
many | TRBJ2-7 | - | TRBV10-3 | CAISESDQSSYEQYF | TGTGCCATCAGTGAGTCCGATCAGAGCTCCTACGAGCAGTACTTC
many | TRBJ2-3 | TRBD2 | TRBV5-1 | CASSLGLAGEADDTQYF | TGCGCCAGCAGCTTAGGACTAGCGGGAGAGGCGGATGATACGCAGTATTTT
- | TRBJ2-1 | - | TRBV12-5 | CASGKYNEQFF | TGTGCTAGTGGGAAGTACAATGAGCAGTTCTTC
few | TRBJ2-1 | - | TRBV7-9 | CASSLALGRAYIF | TGTGCCAGCAGCTTAGCGCTAGGCAGGGCGTACATCTTC
many | TRBJ2-3 | TRBD1 | TRBV24-1 | CATSDPSRTGLIDTQYF | TGTGCCACCAGTGACCCTTCGCGGACAGGCCTGATTGATACGCAGTATTTT
many | TRBJ2-3 | - | TRBV20-1 | CSASGSEDTQYF | TGCAGTGCTAGCGGGAGCGAGGATACGCAGTATTTT
many | TRBJ2-7 | - | TRBV19 | CASSPGGFSYEQYF | TGTGCCAGTAGTCCAGGGGGGTTTTCCTACGAGCAGTACTTC
- | TRBJ2-7 | TRBD2 | TRBV14 | CASSQSPGLAARSIHEQYF | TGTGCCAGCAGCCAGTCACCGGGACTAGCGGCCCGGAGCATCCACGAGCAGTACTTC
many | TRBJ2-2 | TRBD2 | TRBV19 | CASSPSGGYTGELFF | TGTGCCAGTAGCCCTAGCGGGGGATACACCGGGGAGCTGTTTTTT
many | TRBJ2-7 | TRBD1 | TRBV7-9 | CASSLDGTVTYEQYF | TGTGCCAGCAGCTTAGACGGGACAGTAACCTACGAGCAGTACTTC
many | TRBJ2-7 | - | TRBV20-1 | CSARDILGSGSSYEQYF | TGCAGTGCTAGAGATATCTTGGGTAGCGGTTCCTCCTACGAGCAGTACTTC
many | TRBJ1-5 | - | TRBV15 | CATSRDRGNSNQPQHF | TGTGCCACCAGCAGAGATCGGGGAAATAGCAATCAGCCCCAGCATTTT
many | TRBJ1-4 | - | TRBV5-6 | CASSGGPGNNEKLFF | TGTGCCAGCAGCGGGGGGCCTGGGAACAATGAAAAACTGTTTTTT